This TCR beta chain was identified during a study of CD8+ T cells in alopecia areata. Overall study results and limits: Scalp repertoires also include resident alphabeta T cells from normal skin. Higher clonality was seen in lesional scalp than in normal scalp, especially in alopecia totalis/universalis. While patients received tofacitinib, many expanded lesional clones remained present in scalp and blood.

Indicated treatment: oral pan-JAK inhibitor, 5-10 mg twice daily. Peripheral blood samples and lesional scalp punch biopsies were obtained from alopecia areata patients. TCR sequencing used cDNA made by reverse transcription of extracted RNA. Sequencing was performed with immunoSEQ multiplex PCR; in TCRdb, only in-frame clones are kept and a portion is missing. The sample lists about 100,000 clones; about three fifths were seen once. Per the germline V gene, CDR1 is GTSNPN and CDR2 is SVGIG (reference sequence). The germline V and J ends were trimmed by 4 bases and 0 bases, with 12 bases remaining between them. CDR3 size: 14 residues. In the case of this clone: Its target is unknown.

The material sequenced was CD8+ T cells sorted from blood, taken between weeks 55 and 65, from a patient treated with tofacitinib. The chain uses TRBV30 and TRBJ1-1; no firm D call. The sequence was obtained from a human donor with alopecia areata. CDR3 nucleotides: TGTGCCTGGACCCCGGACGGCTTGAACACTGAAGCTTTCTTT. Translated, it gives CAWTPDGLNTEAFF.